This T cell receptor beta chain was profiled in a study of blood T cell repertoires in COVID-19. Turning to the study itself: Italy, Spain and the United States were the sources of the convalescent and acute COVID-19 samples. T cells, B-cell-depleted T cells, or PBMCs supplied cDNA or gDNA.

Original processing notes: Reference gene primer amplification gave nucleated cell count estimates. Using immunoSEQ multiplex PCR, the repertoire was profiled, and TCRdb retains in-frame clones only, with some absent. V and J calls and clone size are given by that table; D and trimming were obtained from the DNA. The table lists some 83,000 clones, around 84% of them singletons, with roughly 8% in the top ten. The length of the CDR3 is 13 residues. V is TRBV21-1 and J is TRBJ1-5; whether TRBD1, the table's D call, matches the DNA was not checked. TRBV21-1 is deemed a pseudogene. This clonotype was obtained from an elderly man with active or convalescent COVID-19. Sample: peripheral blood. The CDR3 bases are TGTGCCAGCATCCCAGGGAGCAATCAGCCCCAGCATTTT. It codes for CASIPGSNQPQHF.